This T cell receptor (beta chain) was observed in a study of Ad26.COV2.S vaccination and SARS-CoV-2 variants. Study observations and caveats: Following vaccination, spike-specific CD8+ and CD4+ T cell responses reportedly exhibited substantial breadth. Vaccinated and placebo-treated recipients had similar non-spike TCR breadth.

CDR1 KGHSH and CDR2 LQKENI come from the germline V gene. The CDR3 is made up of 11 amino acids. V was cut by 2 bases and J by 11 bases, with 7 bases left in between. The repertoire was sequenced with immunoSEQ multiplex PCR; TCRdb's copy has only in-frame clones and lacks some. The data hold 430,000 or so clones, with roughly 89% observed a single time. Regarding treatment: around 19 received Ad26.COV2.S at low or high dose, single or two shots; roughly 5 received placebo; per-sample allocation not given. Repertoires come from day 63 after the first vaccine or placebo injection. Note on this clone: The antigen is not known.

Sequences were derived from peripheral blood, sampled in a trial of Ad26.COV2.S vaccine versus placebo. V usage is TRBV18 and J usage is TRBJ2-1; D perhaps matches TRBD2 (6 bases). The clonotype comes from a person aged 18-60 years who received the Ad26.COV2.S COVID-19 vaccine or a placebo. CDR3 amino acids: CASSPAGKQFF. The DNA for the CDR3 is TGTGCCAGCTCACCAGCGGGGAAGCAGTTCTTC.